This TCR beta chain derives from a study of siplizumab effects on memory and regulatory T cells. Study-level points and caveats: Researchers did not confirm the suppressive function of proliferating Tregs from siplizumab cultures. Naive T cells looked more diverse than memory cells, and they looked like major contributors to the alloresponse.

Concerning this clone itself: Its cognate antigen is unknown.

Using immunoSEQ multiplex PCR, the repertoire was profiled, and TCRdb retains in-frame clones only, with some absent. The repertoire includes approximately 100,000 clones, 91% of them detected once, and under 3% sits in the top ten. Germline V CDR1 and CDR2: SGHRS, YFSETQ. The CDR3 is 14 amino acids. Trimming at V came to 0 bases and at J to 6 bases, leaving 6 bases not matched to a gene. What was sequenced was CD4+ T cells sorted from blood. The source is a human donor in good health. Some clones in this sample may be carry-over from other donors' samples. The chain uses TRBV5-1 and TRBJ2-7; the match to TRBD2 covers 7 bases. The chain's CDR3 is CASSLGSGGGEQYF. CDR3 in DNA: TGCGCCAGCAGCTTGGGGTCGGGGGGTGGCGAGCAGTACTTC.